This entry describes one T cell receptor beta chain. This clonotype has at least ten counts. No base qualities exist here, and no much larger clone lies one base off it. This entry belongs to a study of Japanese encephalitis immunity and Zika vaccine responses (dated by TCRdb to the early 2020s). About the investigation overall: Each included participant got alum-adjuvanted ZPIV three times, at weeks 0, 4 and 28, with every dose being 5.0 ug. The stimulations used peptide pools from ZIKV structural proteins divided into flavivirus-conserved and non-conserved sets, or JEV or YFV peptides that matched the pre-vaccination. For TCR sequencing, six representative participants were chosen from each pre-vaccination group, with samples at week 0 (after pre-vaccination, before ZPIV) and week 52. Eleven to twelve participants received one dose of YFV vaccine (YF-VAX) before ZPIV, and some ten participants were flavivirus-naive. The study tested whether CD4 T cell responses to the Zika vaccine were shaped by prior Japanese encephalitis virus (JEV) or yellow fever virus (YFV) vaccination. TCR repertoires from a few flavivirus-naive individuals were also analyzed at weeks 2, 6 and 52 after the start of ZPIV vaccination. The ZIKV peptides, 15-mers that overlapped by 11 residues, were chosen for containing NetMHCpan/NetMHCII-predicted epitopes with affinity below 50 nM. Approximately eleven participants were given two doses of JEV vaccine (IXIARO) 28 days apart, two to three months before the first ZPIV dose. What the study reported, not specific to this receptor: The analysis was restricted to a subset of trial participants with three doses and adequate samples, and the entire vaccinated cohort was not analyzed. CD8 T cell responses of very low magnitude were detected against ZIKV peptide pools and were observed in only a few individuals. After ZPIV, a significant decrease in repertoire richness of CD4 T cells responding to conserved ZIKV epitopes was observed in JEV-pre-vaccinated donors. Repertoire similarity across time-points and stimulations was higher in JEV-pre-vaccinated donors than in YFV-pre-vaccinated donors, indicating more clonotypes shared between ZIKV and JEV stimulation. Samples were clustered by participant, with no similarity observed between individuals, suggesting that no public TCRs were detected. Peptide-pool deconvolution was not performed because of sample size limitations, and consequently the individual peptides driving cross-reactive responses were not identified.

CDR1 and CDR2 (MNHEY, SMNVEV) derive from the germline V gene (reference sequence). Measured from the cysteine to the phenylalanine, the CDR3 is 15 residues long. Only the CDR3 part of the read is kept: 45 bases, read in frame from the first base. Clipping removes 0 bases from V and 2 bases from J, with 3 as the unmatched junction base count. Libraries were built with 5' RACE. Before sequencing, TCRbeta libraries were pooled in proportion to the sorted cell numbers of each library. Total RNA from sorted cells was extracted with RNAzol RT, and cDNA was made with an oligo(dT) primer and a template-switching oligo. Using Kapa HiFi, PCR amplified the TCRbeta V-CDR3-J region between a SMARTer oligo primer and a TCRbeta constant-region primer. Illumina adaptors and sample-specific index barcodes were added in a second PCR, followed by HighPrep bead cleanup and Bioanalyzer confirmation of a band of roughly 650 bp. Libraries were sequenced on an Illumina MiSeq with 2x151 bp paired-end reads. For the original study's pipeline: Reads were demultiplexed with an in-house Java program, and TCRbeta annotations were assigned and clonotypes were counted with MiXCR. Repertoire overlap was assessed with Morisita-Horn indices from the R package vegan, and UPGMA clustering and Circos plots of recurring clonotypes were generated. Shannon diversity and richness were normalized to the highest possible value given the input cell numbers, yielding values from 0 to 1. CDR3beta sequences were aligned with MUSCLE, distances were computed with SeqinR, and multidimensional scaling was plotted in R. TCRdb's own reprocessing of the public reads used fastp at Q25 and MiXCR and kept productive beta chains. When rows share a CDR3 protein, they turn into one entry using the most common DNA and genes. These V and J calls rely on TCRdb rather than the paper's analysis. In all, the sample holds over a thousand distinct CDR3 sequences, and less than 3.5% of those were seen once. Jointly, the top ten make up roughly 15% of the sample.

PBMCs were labeled with CellTrace CFSE and cultured for 5 to 6 days in RPMI with roughly 7.7% human serum plus peptide pools at around 1 ug/mL each. On a BD FACSAria, proliferating CD4 T cells were sorted without fixation as live CD56-CD19-CD16-CD3+CD4+ CFSE-low cells. Enrolled adults were healthy and were found to be seronegative for ZIKV, JEV, YFV, DENV and WNV by microneutralization screening. The samples were taken from a phase 1, double-blinded, randomized, placebo-controlled trial testing an alum-adjuvanted Zika purified-inactivated virus (ZPIV) vaccine. Peripheral blood mononuclear cells were isolated using a standard procedure and kept frozen in liquid nitrogen until needed.

The material sequenced was antigen-activated CD4+ T cells from blood, cultured, taken during a Zika inactivated vaccine study. The rearrangement joined TRBV27 to TRBJ1-2; 7 bases in the junction line up with TRBD1. The sequence was collected from an adult man who received an inactivated Zika virus vaccine. This receptor carries the CDR3 CASSLSGRGNYGYTF. DNA sequence: TGTGCCAGCAGTTTATCGGGCAGGGGGAACTATGGCTACACCTTC.